The 10 T cell receptor beta chains below all came from one sample that was sequenced in a study of graft-versus-host responses after intestinal transplantation (dated by TCRdb to the early 2020s). This sample's time point label indicates: cells obtained before transplantation from donor or recipient. These receptors' antigens are unknown. Receptor amplification or capture employed the immunoSEQ multiplex PCR assay. This immuneACCESS table, as held by TCRdb, lists in-frame sequences with V and J called but not all clones. Of the missing ones, under half trace to an unresolved V gene in checked studies; the others have no known cause. The sample has some 90,000 clones on record, roughly nine tenths of them singletons. The biggest ten clones account for 0.11% of the sample. The sample consisted of unstimulated CD4+ T cells sorted from spleen or lymph node cells, taken before intestinal transplant. The source is a human donor who received an intestinal transplant.

There are a few counts of this clone. This chain links TRBV6-5 with TRBJ1-5; tentative D call: TRBD1 (6 bases). Trimming stripped 2 bases from V and 2 bases from J, with 10 bases between. This CDR3 spans 15 amino acids. CDR1 is MNHEY, CDR2 SVGAGI, per germline. CDR3 loop: CASSYTGSGNQPQHF. CDR3 coding DNA: TGTGCCAGCAGTTACACAGGGTCGGGCAATCAGCCCCAGCATTTT.

This chain links TRBV12-5 with TRBJ1-1; D unclear. The CDR3 consists of 14 residues. Germline V lookup: CDR1 LGHNT, CDR2 FRNRAP. V dropped 1 base and J dropped 0 bases, with 6 bases sitting between them. CDR3 residues: CASGLGRLNTEAFF. CDR3 DNA: TGTGCTAGTGGTTTGGGGAGACTGAACACTGAAGCTTTCTTT.

The chain links TRBV6-5 to TRBJ2-7, with no clear D. V shed 0 bases and J shed 5 bases, with 11 bases lying between them. The CDR3 totals 14 residues. Germline V gene lookup returns CDR1 MNHEY and CDR2 SVGAGI. The CDR3, as DNA: TGTGCCAGCAGTTACTCCGAGCTACAGAACGAGCAGTACTTC. Translated, it gives CASSYSELQNEQYF.

The chain recombines TRBV6-5 with TRBJ1-3, with D possibly TRBD1 on 5 matching bases. The CDR3 totals 16 residues. From germline, CDR1 is MNHEY and CDR2 SVGAGI. Trimming took off 2 bases at V and 0 bases at J, with 11 bases between the two ends. The CDR3 DNA follows: TGTGCCAGCAGTTACGATTCTAGGGGCTCTGGAAACACCATATATTTT. Translated, it gives CASSYDSRGSGNTIYF.

The V and J genes are TRBV6-6 and TRBJ2-2, with D perhaps matching TRBD2 (5 bases). CDR3 length: 13 amino acids. Trimming removed 6 bases from V and 5 bases from J, with 10 bases in between. The germline gives CDR1 MNHNY, CDR2 SVGAGI (reference sequence). CDR3 residues: CASSLDYTGELFF. The CDR3 DNA follows: TGTGCCAGCAGCCTCGACTATACCGGGGAGCTGTTTTTT.

V and J are TRBV6-5 and TRBJ2-7; tentative D call: TRBD1 (6 bases). Looked up from germline, CDR1 is MNHEY and CDR2 is SVGAGI. The CDR3 contains 14 residues. The V and J ends lost 5 bases and 4 bases respectively, with 15 bases between them. CDR3 sequence: CASSRLGAGYEQYF. The CDR3 DNA reads as TGTGCCAGCAGTCGTTTGGGGGCTGGATACGAGCAGTACTTC.

Only one count was recorded for this clone. The CDR3 bases are TGTGCCAGCAGCGTGGGGGAGCGGGGGCCCTACAATGAGCAGTTCTTC. Its translation is CASSVGERGPYNEQFF. The genes are TRBV7-3 and TRBJ2-1; 8 bases are shared with TRBD2. Germline CDR1 and CDR2: SGHTA and FQGTGA. After removal of 5 bases from V and 2 bases from J, the junction contained 8 bases not matched to a gene. The CDR3 has 16 amino acids.

V usage is TRBV11-2 and J usage is TRBJ2-7; D not certain. Trimming took 1 base from V and 2 from J, leaving 6 bases between them. The length of the CDR3 is 13 residues. Looked up from germline, CDR1 is SGHAT and CDR2 is FQNNGV. The CDR3, as DNA: TGTGCCAGCAGCTTAGTTCAGACCTACGAGCAGTACTTC. It translates to CASSLVQTYEQYF.

The chain uses TRBV7-9 and TRBJ2-5; D call uncertain. The V end lost 2 bases, the J end lost 4 bases, and 5 bases lay between the germline ends. This CDR3 contains 12 residues. From germline, CDR1 is SEHNR and CDR2 FQNEAQ (reference sequence). The CDR3 sequence is CASSLSGETQYF. In nucleotides, the CDR3 is TGTGCCAGCAGCTTATCCGGAGAGACCCAGTACTTC.

This rearrangement joins TRBV14 to TRBJ1-1, with 10 positions matching TRBD1. The J segment lost 7 bases and the V segment lost 4 bases, leaving 12 bases of the junction unmatched. The CDR3 contains 16 residues. Germline V gene data show CDR1 as SGHDN and CDR2 as FVKESK. The CDR3 here is CASSLLGQGPSNEAFF. CDR3 coding DNA: TGTGCCAGCAGCCTCCTGGGACAGGGGCCATCAAATGAAGCTTTCTTT.